This T cell receptor beta chain was sequenced for a study of type 1 regulatory T cells. About the research overall: An in vitro protocol generated T-allo10, a Tr1-enriched, alloantigen-specific CD4 T cell product.

To note about this clonotype: What it binds is not known.

Whole-study results and caveats: Type 1 regulatory T cells had a more restricted TCR repertoire than non-type 1 regulatory T cells.

TCRdb analysed the reads with MiXCR anew, one entry per CDR3 protein. The sample yields around 65,000 distinct CDR3 sequences, 45% to 50% seen once. This clonotype was sampled from a human donor in good health. Sequencing input: cultured non-Tr1 T cells, either the whole culture or a sorted T cell fraction (not recorded which).

CDR3 in amino acids: CASSRRGRDEQFF. The CDR3 nucleotides read TGTGCCAGCAGCCGGAGGGGGAGGGATGAGCAGTTCTTC. V is TRBV25-1 and J is TRBJ2-1, with D perhaps matching TRBD2 (7 bases). CDR3 length: 13 amino acids. Germline V gene data show CDR1 as MGHDK and CDR2 as SYGVNS. V dropped 6 bases and J dropped 8 bases, with 14 bases sitting between them.